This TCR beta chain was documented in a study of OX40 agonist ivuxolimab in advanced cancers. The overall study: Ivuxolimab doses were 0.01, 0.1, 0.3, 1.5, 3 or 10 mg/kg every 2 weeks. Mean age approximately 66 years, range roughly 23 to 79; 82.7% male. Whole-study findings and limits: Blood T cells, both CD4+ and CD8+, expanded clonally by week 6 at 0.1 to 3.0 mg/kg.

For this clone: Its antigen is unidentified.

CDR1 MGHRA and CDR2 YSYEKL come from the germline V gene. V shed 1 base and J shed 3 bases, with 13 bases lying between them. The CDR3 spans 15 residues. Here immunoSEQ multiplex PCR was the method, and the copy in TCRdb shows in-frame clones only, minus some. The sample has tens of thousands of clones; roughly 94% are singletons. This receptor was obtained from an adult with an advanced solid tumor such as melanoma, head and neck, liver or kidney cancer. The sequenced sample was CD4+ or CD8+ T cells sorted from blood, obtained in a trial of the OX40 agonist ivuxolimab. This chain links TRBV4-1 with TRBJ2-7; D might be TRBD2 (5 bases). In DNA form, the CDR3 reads TGCGCCAGCAGCCAAGTCCCCGGTGAGGGCTACGAGCAGTACTTC. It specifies CASSQVPGEGYEQYF.